Only a few counts were recorded for the clone carrying this T cell receptor (beta chain). Its antigen is unidentified. The CDR3 loop spans 15 amino acids. V gave up 5 bases and J gave up 1 base, with 14 bases separating them. Germline V lookup: CDR1 LNHDA, CDR2 SQIVND (reference sequence). Repertoires were generated with immunoSEQ multiplex PCR, while TCRdb's copy carries only in-frame clones and drops some. This table has about 78,000 clones, 92% appearing once. This sample stems from a study of OX40 agonist ivuxolimab in advanced cancers. Overall study context: Of the participants, more than 35% had some prior anti-PD-1, anti-PD-L1 or anti-CTLA-4 therapy, which was allowed. Regarding the study as a whole: Expansion of clones was among the lowest in partial responders at 0.1-3.0 mg/kg.

This sequence was found in an adult with an advanced solid tumor such as melanoma, head and neck, liver or kidney cancer. The material sequenced was CD4+ or CD8+ T cells sorted from blood, taken in a trial of the OX40 agonist ivuxolimab. The rearrangement joins TRBV19 to TRBJ1-2, with D possibly being TRBD1 (6 bases). CDR3 in amino acids: CASSRQVQGNYGYTF. The CDR3 DNA is TGTGCCAGTAGTCGACAGGTCCAAGGTAACTATGGCTACACCTTC.